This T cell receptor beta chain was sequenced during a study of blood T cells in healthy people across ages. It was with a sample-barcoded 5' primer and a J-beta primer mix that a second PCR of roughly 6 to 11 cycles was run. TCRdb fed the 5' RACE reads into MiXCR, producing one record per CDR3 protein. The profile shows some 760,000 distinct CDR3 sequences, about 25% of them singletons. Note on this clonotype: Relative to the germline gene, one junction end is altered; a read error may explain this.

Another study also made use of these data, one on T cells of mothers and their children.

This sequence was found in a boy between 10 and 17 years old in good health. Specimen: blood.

The CDR3 DNA sequence: TGTGCCAGCAGCCTGGGACCCACTGGGGACTACGAGCAGTCCTTC. This codes for CASSLGPTGDYEQSF. The chain joins TRBV9 to TRBJ2-7; 7 bases are shared with TRBD2. Germline CDR1 SGDLS, CDR2 YYNGEE. CDR3 size: 15 residues. The full variable domain, its missing parts supplied by reference TRBV9 and TRBJ2-7, is DSGVTQTPKHLITATGQRVTLRCSPRSGDLSVYWYQQSLDQGLQFLIQYYNGEERAKGNILERFSAQQFPDLHSELNLSSLELGDSALYFCASSLGPTGDYEQSFGPGTRLTVT.